This TCR beta chain was identified during a study of blood T cell repertoires in COVID-19. About the study: The study drew acute and convalescent COVID-19 samples from the United States, Italy and Spain.

Original processing notes: Nucleated cell counts were estimated from reference gene primer amplification. Assay: immunoSEQ multiplex PCR; the TCRdb copy retains only in-frame clones and omits some. V, J and clone size reflect that table, while D and trimming were determined from the DNA. The sample has about 240,000 clones, around 87% seen once. The CDR3 contains 16 residues. CDR1 is SGHKS, CDR2 YYEKEE, per germline (reference sequence). The ends lost 3 bases at V and 7 bases at J; junction bases unmatched: 13. This chain uses TRBV5-5 with TRBJ1-2, with 9 bases that match TRBD1. The receptor comes from a woman aged 25-40 years who had recovered from COVID-19. Sequenced: peripheral blood. The CDR3 loop is CASSSKTGGGLGGYTF. The DNA for the CDR3 is TGTGCCAGCAGCTCGAAAACAGGGGGCGGCTTAGGTGGCTACACCTTC.